The 8 T cell receptor beta chains presented below share a single source sample, sequenced in a study of blood T cell repertoires in COVID-19 (dated by TCRdb to 2018 to 2021). Library prep was done by the immunoSEQ multiplex PCR assay. TCRdb limited this immuneACCESS table to in-frame rearrangements with V and J called. A share of clones is missing; checked studies link under half to unresolved V genes, and the rest is unexplained. A total of 20,000 to 30,000 clones appear in this sample, 85% to 90% of them only once. Jointly, the top ten make up about 7.4% of the sample. The source material was peripheral blood. The receptors here all came from a human donor in a cohort sampled during active COVID-19.

V is TRBV5-1 and J is TRBJ2-7, with TRBD1 matching 10 bases. Trimming removed 4 bases from V and 0 bases from J; junction bases left unmatched: 4. Germline values: CDR1 SGHRS, CDR2 YFSETQ. This CDR3 is built from 15 residues. The CDR3 region has the DNA TGCGCCAGCAGCAGACAGGGGGCGGGCTCCTACGAGCAGTACTTC. Its protein product is CASSRQGAGSYEQYF.

V is TRBV15 and J is TRBJ1-2; unclear D gene. The CDR3 sequence is 15 residues long. From germline, CDR1 is LNHNV and CDR2 YYDKDF (reference sequence). Trimming took 0 bases from V and 6 from J, leaving 14 bases between them. DNA of the CDR3: TGTGCCACCAGCAGAGATTGGGTGACCCGGGATGGCTACACCTTC. Its protein product is CATSRDWVTRDGYTF.

The sample holds one count of this clone. The genes are TRBV20-1 and TRBJ2-7; tentative D call: TRBD2 (5 bases). V lost 2 bases and J lost 3, with 5 bases in between. CDR1 is DFQATT and CDR2 is SNEGSKA in the germline V gene (reference sequence). The CDR3 totals 11 residues. CDR3 residues: CSARTSYEQYF. The CDR3 region has the DNA TGCAGTGCTAGAACTAGCTACGAGCAGTACTTC.

The chain combines TRBV19 with TRBJ1-4; weak D call: TRBD1 (5 bases). V was cut by 7 bases and J by 2 bases, with 11 bases left in between. There are 14 residues in the CDR3. CDR1 and CDR2 from the germline V gene are LNHDA and SQIVND (reference sequence). In nucleotides, the CDR3 is TGTGCCAGTAAAGTCCCAGGGACTAATGAAAAACTGTTTTTT. This sequence encodes CASKVPGTNEKLFF.

The chain joins TRBV7-9 to TRBJ1-4; D gene unclear. Germline V gene sequence: CDR1 SEHNR, CDR2 FQNEAQ (reference sequence). Trimming cost V 8 bases and J 6 bases, with 10 bases left between them. The CDR3 length is 12 residues. In nucleotides, the CDR3 is TGTGCCAGCGGAGAAGGTTATGAAAAACTGTTTTTT. It encodes CASGEGYEKLFF.

This clone was seen only once. This chain uses TRBV4-3 with TRBJ2-7, with D perhaps matching TRBD1 (6 bases). V was trimmed by 0 bases and J by 1 base, leaving 16 bases between them. The V gene's germline CDR1 is LGHNA and CDR2 YSLEER. The CDR3 runs to 17 residues. Here the CDR3 reads CASSQDATGFRSYEQYF. CDR3 nucleotide sequence: TGCGCCAGCAGCCAAGACGCGACAGGCTTTCGGTCCTACGAGCAGTACTTC.

The CDR3 here is CASSIGQNNEQFF. In nucleotides, the CDR3 is TGCGCCAGCAGCATCGGACAGAACAATGAGCAGTTCTTC. The chain is built from TRBV5-1 and TRBJ2-1, with D perhaps TRBD1 (6 bases). Looked up from germline, CDR1 is SGHRS and CDR2 is YFSETQ. Trimming removed 4 bases from V and 5 bases from J, with 10 bases in between. The CDR3 is 13 residues long.

The chain has TRBV19 and TRBJ2-7; weak D call: TRBD1 (5 bases). The length of the CDR3 is 13 residues. Trimming cost V 3 bases and J 7 bases, with 13 bases left between them. Germline V gene lookup returns CDR1 LNHDA and CDR2 SQIVND (reference sequence). The CDR3 loop reads CASSMAGNWEQYF. In nucleotides, the CDR3 is TGTGCCAGTAGTATGGCAGGGAACTGGGAGCAGTACTTC.